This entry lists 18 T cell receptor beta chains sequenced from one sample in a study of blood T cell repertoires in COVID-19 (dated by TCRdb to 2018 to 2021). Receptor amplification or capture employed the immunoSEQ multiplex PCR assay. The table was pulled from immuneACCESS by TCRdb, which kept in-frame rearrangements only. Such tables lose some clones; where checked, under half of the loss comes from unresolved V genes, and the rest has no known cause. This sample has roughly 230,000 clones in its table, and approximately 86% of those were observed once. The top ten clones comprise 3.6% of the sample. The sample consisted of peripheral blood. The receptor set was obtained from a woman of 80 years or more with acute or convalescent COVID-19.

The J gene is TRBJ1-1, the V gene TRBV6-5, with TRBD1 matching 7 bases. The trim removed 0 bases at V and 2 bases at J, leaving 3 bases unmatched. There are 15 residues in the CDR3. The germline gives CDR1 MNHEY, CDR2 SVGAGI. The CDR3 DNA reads TGTGCCAGCAGTTACTCGGGACAGAGCAACACTGAAGCTTTCTTT. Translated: CASSYSGQSNTEAFF.

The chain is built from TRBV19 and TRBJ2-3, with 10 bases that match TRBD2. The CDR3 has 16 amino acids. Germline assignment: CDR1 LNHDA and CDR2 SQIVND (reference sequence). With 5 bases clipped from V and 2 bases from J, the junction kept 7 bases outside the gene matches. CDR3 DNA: TGTGCCAGTAGTTGGGCTAGCGGGGGAAACACAGATACGCAGTATTTT. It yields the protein CASSWASGGNTDTQYF.

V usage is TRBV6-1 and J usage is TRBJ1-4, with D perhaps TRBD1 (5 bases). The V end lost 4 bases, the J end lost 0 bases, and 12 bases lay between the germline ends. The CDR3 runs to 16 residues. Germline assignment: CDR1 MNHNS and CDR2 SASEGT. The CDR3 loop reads CASSGGGVTTNEKLFF. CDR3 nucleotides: TGTGCCAGCAGTGGTGGGGGGGTAACAACTAATGAAAAACTGTTTTTT.

CDR3 nucleotides: TGCGCCAGCAGCCAAAAAGAATCCGGGACAGGGGTTGGAAGCGGGGAGCTGTTTTTT. Amino acid sequence: CASSQKESGTGVGSGELFF. The chain joins TRBV4-1 to TRBJ2-2; 10 bases are a match to TRBD1. The CDR3 spans 19 residues. Unmatched junction bases numbered 16, after V lost 2 bases and J lost 7 bases. Germline values: CDR1 MGHRA, CDR2 YSYEKL.

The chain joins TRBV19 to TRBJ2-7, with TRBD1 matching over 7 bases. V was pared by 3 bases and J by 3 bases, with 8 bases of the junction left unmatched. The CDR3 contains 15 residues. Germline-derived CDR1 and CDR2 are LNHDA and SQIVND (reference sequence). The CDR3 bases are TGTGCCAGTAGTATTGTGGGACAGATTGACTACGAGCAGTACTTC. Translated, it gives CASSIVGQIDYEQYF. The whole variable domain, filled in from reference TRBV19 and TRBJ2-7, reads DGGITQSPKYLFRKEGQNVTLSCEQNLNHDAMYWYRQDPGQGLRLIYYSQIVNDFQKGDIAEGYSVSREKKESFPLTVTSAQKNPTAFYLCASSIVGQIDYEQYFGPGTRLTVT.

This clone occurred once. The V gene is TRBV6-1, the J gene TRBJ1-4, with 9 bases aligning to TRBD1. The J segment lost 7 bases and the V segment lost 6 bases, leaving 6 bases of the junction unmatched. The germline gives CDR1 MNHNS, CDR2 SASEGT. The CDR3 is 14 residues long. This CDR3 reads CASRVRDRVEKLFF. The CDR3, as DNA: TGTGCCAGCAGGGTCCGGGACAGGGTTGAAAAACTGTTTTTT.

CDR3 sequence reads: CASSQEGRGEQYF. DNA for the CDR3: TGCGCCAGCAGCCAAGAAGGCAGGGGCGAGCAGTACTTC. The rearrangement links TRBV4-1 to TRBJ2-7, with D possibly TRBD1 on 6 matching bases. V was pared by 0 bases and J by 6 bases, with 9 bases between. The CDR3 runs to 13 residues. Germline assignment: CDR1 MGHRA and CDR2 YSYEKL.

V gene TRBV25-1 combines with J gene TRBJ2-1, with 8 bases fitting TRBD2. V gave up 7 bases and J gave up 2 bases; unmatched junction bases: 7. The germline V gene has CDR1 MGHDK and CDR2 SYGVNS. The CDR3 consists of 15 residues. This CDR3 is CASTPGAGAYNEQFF. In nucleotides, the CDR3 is TGTGCCAGCACCCCAGGAGCGGGAGCCTACAATGAGCAGTTCTTC.

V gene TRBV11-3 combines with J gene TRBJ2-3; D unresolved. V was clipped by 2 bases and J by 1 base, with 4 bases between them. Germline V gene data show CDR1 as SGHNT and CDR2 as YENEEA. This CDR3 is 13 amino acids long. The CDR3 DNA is TGTGCCAGCAGCTTACAGGGCACAGATACGCAGTATTTT. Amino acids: CASSLQGTDTQYF.

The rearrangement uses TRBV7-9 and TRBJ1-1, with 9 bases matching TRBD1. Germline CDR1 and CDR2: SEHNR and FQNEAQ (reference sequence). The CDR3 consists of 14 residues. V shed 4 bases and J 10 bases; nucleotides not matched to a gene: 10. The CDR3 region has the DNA TGTGCCAGCAGCTCGAATCCCGGGACAGGGCGAGCTTTCTTT. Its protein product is CASSSNPGTGRAFF.

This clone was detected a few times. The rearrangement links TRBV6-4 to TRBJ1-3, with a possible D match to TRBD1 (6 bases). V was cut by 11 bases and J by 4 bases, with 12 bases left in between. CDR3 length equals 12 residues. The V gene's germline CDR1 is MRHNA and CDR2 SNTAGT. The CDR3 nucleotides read TGTGCCCCAACAGGGCCGGGAAACACCATATATTTT. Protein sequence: CAPTGPGNTIYF.

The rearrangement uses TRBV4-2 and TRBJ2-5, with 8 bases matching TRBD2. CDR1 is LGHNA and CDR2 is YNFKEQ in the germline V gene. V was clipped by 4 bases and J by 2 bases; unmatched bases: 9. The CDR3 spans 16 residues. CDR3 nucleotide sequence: TGTGCCAGCAGCCTACGGGTAGCGGGGACACAAGAGACCCAGTACTTC. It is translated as CASSLRVAGTQETQYF.

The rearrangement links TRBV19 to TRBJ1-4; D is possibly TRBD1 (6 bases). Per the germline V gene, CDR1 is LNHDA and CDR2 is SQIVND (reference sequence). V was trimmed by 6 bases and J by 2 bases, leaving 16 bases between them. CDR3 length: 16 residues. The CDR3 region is CASSERRGGTNEKLFF. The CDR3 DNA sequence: TGTGCCAGTAGCGAACGCCGAGGGGGTACTAATGAAAAACTGTTTTTT.

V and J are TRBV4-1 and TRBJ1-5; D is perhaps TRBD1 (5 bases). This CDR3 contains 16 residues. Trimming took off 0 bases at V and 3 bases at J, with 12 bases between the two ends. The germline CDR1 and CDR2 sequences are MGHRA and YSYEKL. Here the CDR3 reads CASSQDGAGFNQPQHF. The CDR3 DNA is TGCGCCAGCAGCCAAGATGGGGCGGGGTTCAATCAGCCCCAGCATTTT.

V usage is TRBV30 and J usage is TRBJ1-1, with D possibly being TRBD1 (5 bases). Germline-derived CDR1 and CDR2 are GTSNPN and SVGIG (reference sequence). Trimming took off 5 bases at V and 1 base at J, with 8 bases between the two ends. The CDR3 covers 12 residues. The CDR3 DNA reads TGTGCCTGGGGACATTCGAACACTGAAGCTTTCTTT. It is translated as CAWGHSNTEAFF.

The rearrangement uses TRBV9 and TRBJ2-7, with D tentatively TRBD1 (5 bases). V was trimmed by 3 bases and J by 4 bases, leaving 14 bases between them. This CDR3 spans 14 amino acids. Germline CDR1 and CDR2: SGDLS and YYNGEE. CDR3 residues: CASSAHTQGYEQYF. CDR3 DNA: TGTGCCAGCAGCGCCCATACCCAGGGATACGAGCAGTACTTC.

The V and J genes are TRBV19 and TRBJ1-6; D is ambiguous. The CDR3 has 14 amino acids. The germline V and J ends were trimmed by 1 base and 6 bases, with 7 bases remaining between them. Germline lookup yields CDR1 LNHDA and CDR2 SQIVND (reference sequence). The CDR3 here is CASSIGGVNSPLHF. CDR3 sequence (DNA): TGTGCCAGTAGTATAGGAGGAGTTAATTCACCCCTCCACTTT.

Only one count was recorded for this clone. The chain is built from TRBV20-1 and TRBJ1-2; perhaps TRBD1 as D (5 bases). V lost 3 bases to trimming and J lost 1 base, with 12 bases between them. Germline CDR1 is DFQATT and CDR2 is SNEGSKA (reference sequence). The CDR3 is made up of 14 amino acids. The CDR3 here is CSASPDSYNYGYTF. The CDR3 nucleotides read TGCAGTGCTAGTCCCGACAGTTATAACTATGGCTACACCTTC.